This TCR beta chain appears in the sequencing data of a study of shared T cell receptors in the human thymus. J gave up 4 bases and V 1 base, and 16 bases lay outside the gene matches. Germline-derived CDR1 and CDR2 are SQVTM and ANQGSEA. CDR3 length: 18 residues. Some clones are missing from TCRdb's copy, which holds only in-frame ones; the method was immunoSEQ multiplex PCR. The data contain fewer than 700,000 clones, over 75% of them singletons. The data were also submitted as part of a second study, on human thymus T cells.

The receptor was derived from a boy younger than two with a congenital heart defect. Sequenced input: thymocytes. The chain is built from TRBV29-1 and TRBJ1-1, with 9 positions matching TRBD1. CDR3: CSVEGGTRDRDCRTEAFF. For the CDR3, the DNA is TGCAGCGTTGAAGGTGGGACCCGGGACAGGGATTGTCGCACTGAAGCTTTCTTT.